In its sample, the clone carrying this T cell receptor beta chain was seen once. As yet, its antigen is unknown. Sequenced by immunoSEQ multiplex PCR; TCRdb stores in-frame clones only, minus some. Here the sample spans fewer than 35,000 clones, roughly nine tenths being singletons. The data were obtained in a study of PD-1 blockade in classical Hodgkin lymphoma. About the study: Patients in the cohort were put on intravenous nivolumab, 3 mg/kg every 2 weeks. Study-level findings and limits: Lower baseline TCR diversity was reported for newly diagnosed patients than for healthy donors. The study found complete responders had baseline diversity similar to newly diagnosed patients. CD4+ but not CD8+ TCR diversity rose significantly by C4D1.

This CDR3 is built from 14 residues. The germline gives CDR1 SGHRS, CDR2 YFSETQ. V was clipped by 4 bases and J by 4 bases, with 14 bases between them. Time point in this sample: cycle 4 day 1 (C4D1), after more than five weeks of nivolumab. Autologous stem cell transplantation was followed by relapse in every patient, and brentuximab vedotin exposure varied. Magnetic negative selection of thawed PBMCs was the method by which CD4+ T cells were purified. This receptor was obtained from a human donor with classical Hodgkin lymphoma. The sequencing here drew on CD4+ T cells from blood, taken before the fourth cycle of nivolumab. The J gene is TRBJ1-2, the V gene TRBV5-1; D may be TRBD1 (5 bases). The CDR3 reads CASSPLGDGYGYTF. The CDR3 DNA sequence: TGCGCCAGCAGCCCCTTGGGGGATGGCTATGGCTACACCTTC.